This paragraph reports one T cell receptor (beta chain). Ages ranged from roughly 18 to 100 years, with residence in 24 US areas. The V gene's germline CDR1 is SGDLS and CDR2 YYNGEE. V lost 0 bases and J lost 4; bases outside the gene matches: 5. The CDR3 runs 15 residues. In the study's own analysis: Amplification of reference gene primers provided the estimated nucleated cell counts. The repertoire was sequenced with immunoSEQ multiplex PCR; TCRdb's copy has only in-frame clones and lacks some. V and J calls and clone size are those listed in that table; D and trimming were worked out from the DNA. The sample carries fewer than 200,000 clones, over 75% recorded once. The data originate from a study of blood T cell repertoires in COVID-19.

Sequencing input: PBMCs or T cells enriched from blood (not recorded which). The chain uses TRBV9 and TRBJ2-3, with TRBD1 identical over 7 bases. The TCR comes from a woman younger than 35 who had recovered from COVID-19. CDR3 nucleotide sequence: TGTGCCAGCAGCGTAGGACAGGGCGCGGCAGATACGCAGTATTTT. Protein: CASSVGQGAADTQYF.